This TCR beta chain was observed in a study of T-cell reconstitution after alpha-beta-depleted transplantation in children. Molecular barcoding with unique molecular identifiers was used for the TCRbeta library. TCRdb ran MiXCR on the PCR reads and lists one entry per CDR3 protein. The sample gives about 310,000 distinct CDR3 sequences, around 20% of which show up once; over 9.5% is in the top ten. This clonotype was counted a few times. CDR1 MNHEY and CDR2 SMNVEV come from the germline V gene (reference sequence). The V end was cut by 4 bases, the J end by 4 bases, with 13 bases between. The CDR3 contains 14 residues.

The rearrangement joins TRBV27 to TRBJ1-2, with D possibly TRBD1 on 5 matching bases. The receptor was derived from a male patient aged 10 to 17 who had a stem cell transplant for acute lymphoblastic leukemia, so the T cells may come from the graft donor. This material consisted of PBMCs, mostly from graft donor cells, taken 180 days after TCRalphabeta/CD19-depleted stem cell transplant. The CDR3 bases are TGTGCCAGCAGTTCCGAGGGGCGGGGCTATGGCTACACCTTC. It codes for CASSSEGRGYGYTF.